The 31 T cell receptor beta chains given below trace back to one sample, sequenced in a study of blood T cell repertoires in COVID-19. Profiling relied on immunoSEQ multiplex PCR, and the TCRdb table lists in-frame clones only, not all of them. The sample holds approximately 100,000 clones; 76% are singletons and the top ten take under 8%. Sequencing was performed on peripheral blood. The receptors originated from an elderly man with COVID-19, enrolled during active disease.

V usage is TRBV19 and J usage is TRBJ2-1, with D possibly being TRBD1 (6 bases). Trimming shortened V by 7 bases and J by 3 bases, and 16 bases separated the two germline ends. The germline CDR1 and CDR2 sequences are LNHDA and SQIVND (reference sequence). The CDR3 runs to 15 residues. The CDR3 DNA sequence: TGTGCCAGTACAAGGGGGACAACCGTCTACAATGAGCAGTTCTTC. Its translation is CASTRGTTVYNEQFF.

V and J are TRBV4-2 and TRBJ2-1; 10 bases line up with TRBD2. V lost 2 bases and J lost 9; bases outside the gene matches: 7. Germline lookup yields CDR1 LGHNA and CDR2 YNFKEQ. The CDR3 is made up of 15 amino acids. DNA of the CDR3: TGTGCCAGCAGCCAATGGACTAGCGGTTTCGGTGAGCAGTTCTTC. This sequence encodes CASSQWTSGFGEQFF.

The CDR3 loop reads CASSPLRLAGKETQYF. Here the CDR3 DNA reads TGTGCCAGCAGCCCCCTTAGACTAGCGGGTAAAGAGACCCAGTACTTC. This chain links TRBV6-2 or TRBV6-3 with TRBJ2-5; TRBD2 matches 10 bases. This CDR3 has 16 residues. The V gene end was trimmed by 6 bases and the J gene end by 3 bases; junction bases not matched to a gene: 10. CDR1 and CDR2 (germline): MNHEY, SVGEGT.

This clone showed up just once. The chain recombines TRBV29-1 with TRBJ2-1; 13 positions match TRBD2. The germline V gene encodes CDR1 SQVTM and CDR2 ANQGSEA. The CDR3 sequence is 18 residues long. The V segment lost 3 bases and the J segment 5 bases; nucleotides outside the gene matches: 13. CDR3 sequence: CSVERTSGSEDTDNEQFF. CDR3 sequence (DNA): TGCAGCGTTGAGAGGACTAGCGGGAGTGAAGATACCGACAATGAGCAGTTCTTC.

The chain joins TRBV19 to TRBJ2-2, with 8 bases that match TRBD1. V lost 5 bases, J lost 3 bases, and 17 bases stayed unmatched. This CDR3 spans 19 amino acids. Germline V CDR1 and CDR2: LNHDA, SQIVND (reference sequence). The CDR3 loop is CASSFSPHRTGQDTGELFF. The CDR3 DNA is TGTGCCAGTAGTTTCTCGCCCCACCGGACAGGGCAGGACACCGGGGAGCTGTTTTTT.

The rearrangement joins TRBV11-2 to TRBJ1-4, with D possibly being TRBD1 (6 bases). From germline, CDR1 is SGHAT and CDR2 FQNNGV. This CDR3 is built from 15 residues. Deletions cut 4 bases from V and 4 bases from J, with 13 bases between. CDR3 protein: CASSSSTGFNEKLFF. The CDR3 bases are TGTGCCAGCAGCTCTTCGACAGGTTTTAATGAAAAACTGTTTTTT.

The chain is built from TRBV7-2 and TRBJ2-7; a possible D gene is TRBD2 (5 bases). The V end was cut by 5 bases, the J end by 4 bases, with 9 bases between. CDR1 and CDR2 (germline): SGHTA, FQGNSA. The CDR3 covers 12 residues. CDR3 coding DNA: TGTGCCAGCAGCCATGGGAGTTACGAGCAGTACTTC. Its protein is CASSHGSYEQYF.

The rearrangement uses TRBV28 and TRBJ2-1; 11 bases are a match to TRBD2. The CDR3 sequence is 16 residues long. Germline trimming cut 5 bases from V and 9 bases from J; bases unmatched to any gene: 12. The V gene's germline CDR1 is MDHEN and CDR2 SYDVKM. The CDR3 DNA is TGTGCCAGCAGTCCCCCACTAGCGGGAGCCCCAGGTGAGCAGTTCTTC. Protein: CASSPPLAGAPGEQFF.

The V gene is TRBV25-1, the J gene TRBJ1-3; D not certain. This CDR3 is 14 amino acids long. V was pared by 6 bases and J by 0 bases, with 9 bases between. Germline-derived CDR1 and CDR2 are MGHDK and SYGVNS. Here the CDR3 DNA reads TGTGCCAGCAGGCCGGAGATCTCTGGAAACACCATATATTTT. Translation gives CASRPEISGNTIYF.

This clone was detected once. The V and J genes are TRBV19 and TRBJ1-3; 7 bases match TRBD1. V was pared by 5 bases and J by 6 bases, with 13 bases of the junction left unmatched. This CDR3 has 16 amino acids. The V gene's germline CDR1 is LNHDA and CDR2 SQIVND (reference sequence). The CDR3 DNA is TGTGCCAGTAGTCCTGCTGGGACAGCAACGGTAAACACCATATATTTT. Protein product: CASSPAGTATVNTIYF. Full variable domain (outside the CDR3, taken from reference TRBV19 and TRBJ1-3): DGGITQSPKYLFRKEGQNVTLSCEQNLNHDAMYWYRQDPGQGLRLIYYSQIVNDFQKGDIAEGYSVSREKKESFPLTVTSAQKNPTAFYLCASSPAGTATVNTIYFGEGSWLTVV.

Here the CDR3 reads CASSSRQGRMTDTQYF. The CDR3 nucleotides are TGCGCCAGCAGCTCAAGACAGGGTAGAATGACAGATACGCAGTATTTT. The chain uses TRBV4-1 and TRBJ2-3, with 7 bases fitting TRBD1. The germline CDR1 and CDR2 sequences are MGHRA and YSYEKL. V shed 5 bases and J 3 bases; nucleotides not matched to a gene: 11. The CDR3 runs 16 residues.

V is TRBV15 and J is TRBJ2-3, with TRBD1 as a possible D gene (5 bases). Germline assignment: CDR1 LNHNV and CDR2 YYDKDF (reference sequence). CDR3 size: 18 residues. V was trimmed by 0 bases and J by 0 bases, leaving 16 bases between them. CDR3 protein: CATSRDNNGAVSTDTQYF. For the CDR3, the DNA is TGTGCCACCAGCAGAGATAATAATGGGGCCGTCAGCACAGATACGCAGTATTTT.

This clone was seen at least ten times. The chain employs TRBV9 and TRBJ2-7, with D unclear. The CDR3 runs 12 residues. With 0 bases removed from V and 4 bases from J, the gap between germline ends came to 5 bases. Germline loops: CDR1 SGDLS, CDR2 YYNGEE. The CDR3 coding sequence is TGTGCCAGCAGCGTAGGAGATTACGAGCAGTACTTC. Translation: CASSVGDYEQYF.

This rearrangement joins TRBV29-1 to TRBJ2-3, with 11 bases that match TRBD2. This CDR3 has 15 residues. Germline V lookup: CDR1 SQVTM, CDR2 ANQGSEA. The V segment lost 1 base and the J segment 4 bases; nucleotides outside the gene matches: 4. The CDR3 is CSVEVAGGPADTQYF. The CDR3, as DNA: TGCAGCGTTGAAGTAGCGGGAGGGCCTGCAGATACGCAGTATTTT.

The chain links TRBV9 to TRBJ2-7; 9 bases are a match to TRBD2. The V gene end was trimmed by 0 bases and the J gene end by 5 bases; junction bases not matched to a gene: 6. The CDR3 contains 15 residues. Germline V CDR1 and CDR2: SGDLS, YYNGEE. CDR3 bases: TGTGCCAGCAGCGTAGGTAGCGGGAGTACCCACGAGCAGTACTTC. Translating it yields CASSVGSGSTHEQYF.

The rearrangement links TRBV9 to TRBJ2-5; perhaps TRBD1 as D (6 bases). The ends were cut back, 3 bases at V and 5 bases at J, with 14 bases in the middle. The CDR3 sequence is 14 residues long. The germline V gene has CDR1 SGDLS and CDR2 YYNGEE. CDR3 amino acids: CASSAFSQGETQYF. CDR3 coding DNA: TGTGCCAGCAGCGCCTTCTCCCAGGGGGAGACCCAGTACTTC. The full variable domain, in which reference TRBV9 and TRBJ2-5 provide the parts outside the CDR3, is DSGVTQTPKHLITATGQRVTLRCSPRSGDLSVYWYQQSLDQGLQFLIQYYNGEERAKGNILERFSAQQFPDLHSELNLSSLELGDSALYFCASSAFSQGETQYFGPGTRLLVL.

The chain uses TRBV18 and TRBJ2-1, with D perhaps matching TRBD2 (7 bases). CDR1 and CDR2 (germline): KGHSH, LQKENI. The ends were cut back, 1 base at V and 6 bases at J, with 16 bases in the middle. CDR3 length: 16 amino acids. CDR3: CASSPRGREYSNEQFF. The DNA for the CDR3 is TGTGCCAGCTCACCACGGGGGCGGGAGTACAGCAATGAGCAGTTCTTC.

V usage is TRBV25-1 and J usage is TRBJ1-1; the D gene is possibly TRBD1 (5 bases). The CDR3 spans 12 residues. V was pared by 8 bases and J by 4 bases, with 11 bases between. Germline V gene sequence: CDR1 MGHDK, CDR2 SYGVNS. The CDR3 loop is CASRGGATEAFF. CDR3 nucleotide sequence: TGTGCCAGCCGAGGAGGGGCCACTGAAGCTTTCTTT.

This chain connects TRBV27 to TRBJ2-3; 10 bases fit TRBD2. The CDR3 covers 16 residues. Germline V gene data show CDR1 as MNHEY and CDR2 as SMNVEV (reference sequence). J gave up 10 bases and V 1 base, and 11 bases lay outside the gene matches. The chain's CDR3 is CASSLYASGSGGSQYF. Written as DNA, the CDR3 is TGTGCCAGCAGTTTATATGCTAGCGGGAGTGGGGGTTCGCAGTATTTT.

The chain couples TRBV4-2 to TRBJ2-7; possible D gene TRBD1, 5 bases. V lost 0 bases and J 6 bases, leaving 18 bases between the germline ends. The V gene's germline CDR1 is LGHNA and CDR2 YNFKEQ. This CDR3 has 16 residues. The CDR3 nucleotides are TGTGCCAGCAGCCAAGATGTGTGGGGCGAGACAAGCGAGCAGTACTTC. Protein sequence: CASSQDVWGETSEQYF.

The chain is built from TRBV28 and TRBJ2-3; D gene ambiguous. The V end was cut by 1 base, the J end by 4 bases, with 9 bases between. CDR3 length equals 14 residues. Germline CDR1 MDHEN, CDR2 SYDVKM. This CDR3 reads CASSLSVVSDTQYF. The CDR3, as DNA: TGTGCCAGCAGTTTATCAGTCGTTTCAGATACGCAGTATTTT.

This chain connects TRBV28 to TRBJ2-1; 9 nucleotides line up with TRBD2. The CDR3 has 15 residues. Germline CDR1 and CDR2: MDHEN and SYDVKM. Unmatched junction bases numbered 5, after V lost 2 bases and J lost 6 bases. Here the CDR3 reads CASSLGGRVGNEQFF. The CDR3 region has the DNA TGTGCCAGCAGTTTAGGCGGGAGGGTCGGCAATGAGCAGTTCTTC. Full variable domain (outside the CDR3, taken from reference TRBV28 and TRBJ2-1): DVKVTQSSRYLVKRTGEKVFLECVQDMDHENMFWYRQDPGLGLRLIYFSYDVKMKEKGDIPEGYSVSREKKERFSLILESASTNQTSMYLCASSLGGRVGNEQFFGPGTRLTVL.

This chain connects TRBV7-2 to TRBJ1-6; D is uncertain. The CDR3 has 16 residues. The V gene's germline CDR1 is SGHTA and CDR2 FQGNSA. V was clipped by 1 base and J by 0 bases, with 7 bases between them. The CDR3 DNA reads TGTGCCAGCAGCTTAGACAGCCGCTCCTATAATTCACCCCTCCACTTT. Encoded protein: CASSLDSRSYNSPLHF.

The V and J genes are TRBV5-4 and TRBJ2-3, with 10 bases fitting TRBD2. Germline V gene data show CDR1 as SGHNT and CDR2 as YYREEE (reference sequence). This CDR3 region has 18 residues. V shed 0 bases and J 4 bases; nucleotides not matched to a gene: 11. The CDR3 region is CASSLDGGTSVRPDTQYF. The CDR3 region has the DNA TGTGCCAGCAGCTTGGACGGCGGGACTAGCGTTCGGCCAGATACGCAGTATTTT.

This clone has a handful of counts. J is TRBJ2-7 and V is TRBV6-4, with 12 bases that match TRBD2. The germline gives CDR1 MRHNA, CDR2 SNTAGT. The CDR3 is 20 amino acids. The J segment lost 0 bases and the V segment lost 0 bases, leaving 12 bases of the junction unmatched. This CDR3 is CASSDSQSPTSGRSSYEQYF. DNA of the CDR3: TGTGCCAGCAGTGACTCCCAAAGCCCCACTAGCGGGAGGAGCTCCTACGAGCAGTACTTC.

This chain uses TRBV27 with TRBJ2-5; 10 positions match TRBD2. Germline CDR1 reads MNHEY; CDR2 reads SMNVEV (reference sequence). The CDR3 runs 15 residues. The J segment lost 5 bases and the V segment lost 8 bases, leaving 11 bases of the junction unmatched. CDR3 bases: TGTGCCAGCGCCAGCGGGAGGGCCTCGTGGGAGACCCAGTACTTC. Translated: CASASGRASWETQYF.

V usage is TRBV28 and J usage is TRBJ1-2; 8 bases map to TRBD1. The CDR3 has 14 residues. Germline lookup yields CDR1 MDHEN and CDR2 SYDVKM. The V segment lost 5 bases and the J segment 6 bases; nucleotides outside the gene matches: 8. The CDR3, as DNA: TGTGCCAGCAGTCCCAGGACAGGGAATAATGGCTACACCTTC. It yields the protein CASSPRTGNNGYTF.

There are many counts of this clone. The chain is built from TRBV28 and TRBJ2-1; 7 bases map to TRBD1. The CDR3 runs 13 residues. Unmatched junction bases numbered 2, after V lost 4 bases and J lost 5 bases. The germline V gene has CDR1 MDHEN and CDR2 SYDVKM. The CDR3, as DNA: TGTGCCAGCAGTTCCGGACAGGACAATGAGCAGTTCTTC. Translation: CASSSGQDNEQFF.

The chain joins TRBV16 to TRBJ1-2; no clear D gene. Per germline, CDR1 KGHSY and CDR2 FQNENV. V was clipped by 0 bases and J by 2 bases, with 7 bases between them. CDR3 length: 14 residues. CDR3 sequence reads: CASSQSGENYGYTF. DNA for the CDR3: TGTGCCAGCAGCCAATCGGGAGAAAACTATGGCTACACCTTC.

The chain employs TRBV13 and TRBJ1-2, with 8 bases that match TRBD1. The V gene end was trimmed by 5 bases and the J gene end by 4 bases; junction bases not matched to a gene: 12. CDR1 is PRHDT and CDR2 is FYEKMQ in the germline V gene (reference sequence). This CDR3 region has 16 residues. This chain's CDR3 is CASSPGTGTGTYGYTF. Here the CDR3 DNA reads TGTGCCAGCAGCCCAGGGACCGGGACAGGAACCTATGGCTACACCTTC.

The V call is TRBV11-3, the J call TRBJ1-1, with 10 bases that match TRBD1. V gave up 5 bases and J gave up 4 bases; unmatched junction bases: 4. Germline CDR1 is SGHNT and CDR2 is YENEEA. The CDR3 contains 14 residues. This chain's CDR3 is CASSTGQGGTEAFF. CDR3 coding DNA: TGTGCCAGCAGCACAGGACAGGGGGGCACTGAAGCTTTCTTT.